A single sample is the source of the 14 T cell receptor beta chains below, sequenced in a study of blood T cell repertoires in COVID-19 (dated by TCRdb to 2020 to 2022). The receptor library was made with the immunoSEQ multiplex PCR assay. TCRdb stores this immuneACCESS table with in-frame sequences only. Part of the clones is absent; in the studies checked, under half of the shortfall reflects unresolved V genes, and no reason is known for the rest. In this sample the table shows 60,000 to 70,000 clones, 80% to 85% of which occur a single time. The biggest ten clones account for around 16% of the sample. The sequenced sample consisted of peripheral blood. The receptors originated from an elderly man with acute or convalescent COVID-19.

V and J are TRBV4-2 and TRBJ2-3; D is perhaps TRBD2 (6 bases). V was pared by 0 bases and J by 6 bases, with 16 bases between. The CDR3 contains 16 residues. The germline V gene has CDR1 LGHNA and CDR2 YNFKEQ. The CDR3 reads CASSQDGRPGEDTQYF. The CDR3, as DNA: TGTGCCAGCAGCCAAGATGGGCGGCCGGGGGAGGATACGCAGTATTTT.

V and J are TRBV11-2 and TRBJ2-2, with D tentatively TRBD2 (6 bases). This CDR3 comprises 16 residues. V dropped 6 bases and J dropped 1 base, with 15 bases sitting between them. CDR1 is SGHAT, CDR2 FQNNGV, per germline. In nucleotides, the CDR3 is TGTGCCAGCAGGCCTCTACGGGGGTGGAACACCGGGGAGCTGTTTTTT. Protein product: CASRPLRGWNTGELFF.

J is TRBJ1-3 and V is TRBV7-6; 10 positions match TRBD1. This CDR3 spans 17 amino acids. After removal of 5 bases from V and 0 bases from J, the junction contained 7 bases not matched to a gene. Germline loops: CDR1 SGHVS, CDR2 FNYEAQ. The CDR3 DNA sequence: TGTGCCAGCAGCCCGCCGGGACAGGGGTTCTCTGGAAACACCATATATTTT. Amino acid sequence: CASSPPGQGFSGNTIYF.

The V and J genes are TRBV4-3 and TRBJ2-7; a possible D gene is TRBD1 (6 bases). The CDR3 runs 17 residues. Germline CDR1 and CDR2: LGHNA and YSLEER. V dropped 2 bases and J dropped 0 bases, with 17 bases sitting between them. DNA for the CDR3: TGCGCCAGCAGCCAATTCGTGGGACACACTTCCTCCTACGAGCAGTACTTC. Residues: CASSQFVGHTSSYEQYF.

In its sample, this clone was seen a few times. The chain recombines TRBV28 with TRBJ1-1; a possible D gene is TRBD1 (6 bases). The CDR3 contains 15 residues. Per the germline V gene, CDR1 is MDHEN and CDR2 is SYDVKM. With 8 bases removed from V and 5 bases from J, the gap between germline ends came to 21 bases. The CDR3 DNA reads as TGTGCCAGCGGACCCCATACAGGGCAAGGGACTGAAGCTTTCTTT. Encoded protein: CASGPHTGQGTEAFF.

This chain joins TRBV2 and TRBJ1-6; D is uncertain. Germline V lookup: CDR1 SNHLY, CDR2 FYNNEI. The ends were cut back, 6 bases at V and 19 bases at J, with 16 bases in the middle. The CDR3 has 11 residues. CDR3 coding DNA: TGTGCCAGCAGGACGGGGAAGACCCGACACTTT. Translating gives CASRTGKTRHF.

The chain is built from TRBV18 and TRBJ2-3; 7 bases match TRBD2. Germline assignment: CDR1 KGHSH and CDR2 LQKENI. This CDR3 is 14 amino acids long. Germline trimming cut 1 base from V and 3 bases from J; bases unmatched to any gene: 1. CDR3 in amino acids: CASSPQRETDTQYF. Here the CDR3 DNA reads TGTGCCAGCTCACCACAGCGGGAAACAGATACGCAGTATTTT.

This chain's CDR3 is CASSLLRYQPQHF. CDR3 DNA sequence: TGTGCCAGCAGCTTACTCCGTTATCAGCCCCAGCATTTT. The chain is built from TRBV7-8 and TRBJ1-5; D call uncertain. V was pared by 2 bases and J by 5 bases, with 7 bases between. The V gene's germline CDR1 is SGHVS and CDR2 FQNEAQ. The CDR3 extends over 13 amino acids.

CDR3 nucleotide sequence: TGTGCCACCAACAGGGGAAACACTGAAGCTTTCTTT. This gives the protein CATNRGNTEAFF. The V gene is TRBV18, the J gene TRBJ1-1; 7 nucleotides match TRBD1. The length of the CDR3 is 12 residues. The ends lost 10 bases at V and 2 bases at J; junction bases unmatched: 4. Germline V gives CDR1 KGHSH, CDR2 LQKENI.

The chain has TRBV11-2 and TRBJ2-1; 10 bases are shared with TRBD2. The CDR3 totals 17 residues. Germline V CDR1 and CDR2: SGHAT, FQNNGV. The V segment lost 3 bases and the J segment 2 bases; nucleotides outside the gene matches: 7. DNA for the CDR3: TGTGCCAGCAGCTTTATCTTAGCGGGAGGACCCTACAATGAGCAGTTCTTC. Its translation is CASSFILAGGPYNEQFF.

The chain uses TRBV10-3 and TRBJ2-2; 7 bases are a match to TRBD2. Per germline, CDR1 ENHRY and CDR2 SYGVKD. The CDR3 has 15 amino acids. The junction had 10 bases not matched to a gene; V was cut back by 4 bases and J by 8 bases. The CDR3 reads CAISGGTTSRGELFF. The CDR3 DNA reads TGTGCCATCAGTGGGGGGACTACCTCCAGGGGGGAGCTGTTTTTT.

This chain joins TRBV6-2 or TRBV6-3 and TRBJ2-3, with 9 bases identical to TRBD1. From germline, CDR1 is MNHEY and CDR2 SVGEGT. The CDR3 consists of 16 residues. With 4 bases clipped from V and 4 bases from J, the junction kept 9 bases outside the gene matches. CDR3 region: CASSSRPGTGPDTQYF. CDR3 nucleotides: TGTGCCAGCAGTTCCCGTCCCGGGACAGGGCCAGATACGCAGTATTTT.

The V call is TRBV19, the J call TRBJ2-1, with D possibly matching TRBD2 (7 bases). The CDR3 spans 16 residues. Germline loops: CDR1 LNHDA, CDR2 SQIVND (reference sequence). V was clipped by 5 bases and J by 6 bases, with 20 bases between them. In nucleotides, the CDR3 is TGTGCCAGTAGTCCACCCGGTCGGGGGGCCTCCAATGAGCAGTTCTTC. This sequence encodes CASSPPGRGASNEQFF.

This chain connects TRBV2 to TRBJ2-5, with D maybe TRBD2 (7 bases). The length of the CDR3 is 14 residues. Trimming removed 2 bases at V and 5 bases at J, with 12 bases between. Looked up from germline, CDR1 is SNHLY and CDR2 is FYNNEI. CDR3 sequence: CASSESRGGETQYF. As DNA, the CDR3 is TGTGCCAGCAGTGAAAGTAGGGGGGGGGAGACCCAGTACTTC. Variable domain in full (rest from reference TRBV2 and TRBJ2-5): EPEVTQTPSHQVTQMGQEVILRCVPISNHLYFYWYRQILGQKVEFLVSFYNNEISEKSEIFDDQFSVERPDGSNFTLKIRSTKLEDSAMYFCASSESRGGETQYFGPGTRLLVL.